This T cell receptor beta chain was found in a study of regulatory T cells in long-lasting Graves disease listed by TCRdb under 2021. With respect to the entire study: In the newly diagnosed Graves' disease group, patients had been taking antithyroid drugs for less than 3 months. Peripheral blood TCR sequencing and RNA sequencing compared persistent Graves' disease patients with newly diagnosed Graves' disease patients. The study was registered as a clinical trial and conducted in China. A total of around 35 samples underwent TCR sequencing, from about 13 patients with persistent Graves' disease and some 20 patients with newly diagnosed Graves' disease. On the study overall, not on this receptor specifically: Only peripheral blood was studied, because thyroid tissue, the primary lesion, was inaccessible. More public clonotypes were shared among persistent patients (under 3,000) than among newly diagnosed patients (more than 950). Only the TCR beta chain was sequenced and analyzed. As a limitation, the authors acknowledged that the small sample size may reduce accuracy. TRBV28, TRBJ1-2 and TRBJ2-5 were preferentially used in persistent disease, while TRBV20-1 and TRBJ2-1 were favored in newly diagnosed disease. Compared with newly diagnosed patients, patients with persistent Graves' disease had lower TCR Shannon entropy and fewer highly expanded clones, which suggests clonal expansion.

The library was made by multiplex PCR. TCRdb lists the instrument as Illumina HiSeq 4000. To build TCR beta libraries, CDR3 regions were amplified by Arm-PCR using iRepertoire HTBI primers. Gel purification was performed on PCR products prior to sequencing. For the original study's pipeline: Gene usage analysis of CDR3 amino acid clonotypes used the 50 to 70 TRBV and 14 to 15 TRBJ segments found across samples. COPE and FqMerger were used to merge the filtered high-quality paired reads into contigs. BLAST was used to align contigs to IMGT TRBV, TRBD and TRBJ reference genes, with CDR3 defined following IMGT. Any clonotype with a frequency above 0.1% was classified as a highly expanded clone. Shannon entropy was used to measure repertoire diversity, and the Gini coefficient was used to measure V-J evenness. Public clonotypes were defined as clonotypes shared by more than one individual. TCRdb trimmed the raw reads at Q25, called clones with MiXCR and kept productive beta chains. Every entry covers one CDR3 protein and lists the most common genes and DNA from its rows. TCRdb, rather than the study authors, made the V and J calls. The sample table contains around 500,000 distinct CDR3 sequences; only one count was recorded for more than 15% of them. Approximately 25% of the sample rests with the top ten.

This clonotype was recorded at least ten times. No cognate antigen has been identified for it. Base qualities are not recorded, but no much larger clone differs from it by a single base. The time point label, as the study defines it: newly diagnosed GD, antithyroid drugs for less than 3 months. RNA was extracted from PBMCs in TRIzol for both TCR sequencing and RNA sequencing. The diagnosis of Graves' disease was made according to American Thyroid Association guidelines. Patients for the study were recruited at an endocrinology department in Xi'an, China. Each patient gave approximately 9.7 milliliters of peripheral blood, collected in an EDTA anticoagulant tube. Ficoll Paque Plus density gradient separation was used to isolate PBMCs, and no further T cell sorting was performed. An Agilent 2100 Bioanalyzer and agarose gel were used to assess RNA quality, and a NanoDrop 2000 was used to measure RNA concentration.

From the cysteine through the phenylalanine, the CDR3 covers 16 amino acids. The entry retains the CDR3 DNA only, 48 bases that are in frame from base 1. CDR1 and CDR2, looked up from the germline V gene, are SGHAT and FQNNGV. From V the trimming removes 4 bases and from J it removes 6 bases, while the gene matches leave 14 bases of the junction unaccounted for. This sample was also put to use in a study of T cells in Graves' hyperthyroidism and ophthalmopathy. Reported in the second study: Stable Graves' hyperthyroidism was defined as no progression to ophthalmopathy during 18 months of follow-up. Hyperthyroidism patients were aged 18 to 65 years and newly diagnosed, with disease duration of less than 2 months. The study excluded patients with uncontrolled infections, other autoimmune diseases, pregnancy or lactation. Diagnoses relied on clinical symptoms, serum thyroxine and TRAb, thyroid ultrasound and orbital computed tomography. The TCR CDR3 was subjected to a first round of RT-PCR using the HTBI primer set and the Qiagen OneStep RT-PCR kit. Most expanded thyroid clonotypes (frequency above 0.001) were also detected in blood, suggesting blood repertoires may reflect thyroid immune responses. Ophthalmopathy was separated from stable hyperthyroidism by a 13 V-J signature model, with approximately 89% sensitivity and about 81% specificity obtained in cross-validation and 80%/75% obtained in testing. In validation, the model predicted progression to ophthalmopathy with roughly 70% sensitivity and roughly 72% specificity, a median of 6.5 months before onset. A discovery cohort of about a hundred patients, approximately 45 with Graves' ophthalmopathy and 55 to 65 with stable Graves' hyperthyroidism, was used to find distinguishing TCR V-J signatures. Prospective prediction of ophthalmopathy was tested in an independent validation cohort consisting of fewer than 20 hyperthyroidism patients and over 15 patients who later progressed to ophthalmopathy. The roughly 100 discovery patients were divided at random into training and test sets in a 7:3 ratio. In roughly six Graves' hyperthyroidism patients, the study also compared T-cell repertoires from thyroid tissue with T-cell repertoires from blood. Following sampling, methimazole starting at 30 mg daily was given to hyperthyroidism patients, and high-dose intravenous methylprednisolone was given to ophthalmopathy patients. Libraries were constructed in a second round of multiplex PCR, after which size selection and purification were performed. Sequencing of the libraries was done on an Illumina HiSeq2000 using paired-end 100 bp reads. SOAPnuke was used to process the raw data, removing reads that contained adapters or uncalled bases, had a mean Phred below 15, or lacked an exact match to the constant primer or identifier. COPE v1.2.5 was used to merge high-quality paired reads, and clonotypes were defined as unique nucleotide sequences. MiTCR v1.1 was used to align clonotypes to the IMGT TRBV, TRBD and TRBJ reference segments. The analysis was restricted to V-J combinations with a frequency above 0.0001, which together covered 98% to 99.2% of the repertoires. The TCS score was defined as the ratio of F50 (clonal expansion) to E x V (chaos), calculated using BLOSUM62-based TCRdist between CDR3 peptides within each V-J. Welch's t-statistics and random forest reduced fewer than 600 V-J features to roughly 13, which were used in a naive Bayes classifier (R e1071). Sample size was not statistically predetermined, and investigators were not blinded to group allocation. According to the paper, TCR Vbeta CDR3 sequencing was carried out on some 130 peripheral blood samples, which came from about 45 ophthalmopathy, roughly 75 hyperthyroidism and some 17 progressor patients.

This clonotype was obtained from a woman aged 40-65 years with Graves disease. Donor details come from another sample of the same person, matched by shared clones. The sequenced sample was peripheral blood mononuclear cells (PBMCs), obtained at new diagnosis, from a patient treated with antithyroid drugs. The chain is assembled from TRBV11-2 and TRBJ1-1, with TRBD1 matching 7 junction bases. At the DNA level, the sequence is TGTGCCAGCAGCTCTGTACAGGGGAGCGGGGGTTCTGAAGCTTTCTTT. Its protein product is CASSSVQGSGGSEAFF.